This T cell receptor beta chain was captured in a study of radiation and T cells in renal cell carcinoma (dated by TCRdb to about 2020). About the full investigation: TCR beta sequencing covered 50 to 55 samples in total, comprising some 26 tumors and around 27 peripheral blood samples. The final blood draw took place at 4 weeks after radiation, the same time as nephrectomy. Across all 50 or so samples, roughly 3,700,000 unique CDR3 nucleotide sequences encoding 2,658,974 unique CDR3 amino acid sequences were identified.

What the time point label conveys for this sample: blood 4 weeks post-SBRT, at nephrectomy. The treatment or condition label corresponds to: 15 Gy SBRT to primary tumor, nephrectomy 4 weeks later. Samples were obtained from a clinical trial, in which 15 Gy stereotactic body radiation therapy was delivered to primary renal cell carcinomas and nephrectomy was performed 4 weeks later. To follow tumor-enriched clonotypes, serial peripheral blood was collected from radiation-treated patients at baseline and at 2 weeks and 4 weeks after SBRT. Every patient's renal cell carcinoma showed clear cell pathology. The QIAamp DNA Blood Mini Kit (Qiagen) was used to prepare genomic DNA for TCR sequencing. Only samples passing all quality control checks were included in the analyses. The V and J ends are trimmed by 6 bases and 3 bases, leaving 4 bases between them. CDR1 and CDR2, looked up from the germline V gene (reference sequence), are MNHEY and SMNVEV. The CDR3 runs 11 residues from the cysteine to the phenylalanine. Only the CDR3 portion is preserved as DNA: 33 bases, with reading frame beginning at the first base.

For this clone: It has no known antigen specificity. Base-call qualities are not available, and no considerably larger clone is one nucleotide away.

Overall study outcomes, separate from this receptor: Blood repertoire dynamics were not followed beyond 4 weeks after treatment. Because the trial had a single-armed design, the trial could not examine how radiation dose or scheduling affected the TCR repertoire. In blood, the top tumor clonotypes increased between baseline and 2 weeks post-radiation and then shrank by 4 weeks, which suggests that tumor-resident clones expanded only transiently. Because pretreatment tumor biopsies were not available, the baseline intratumoral presence of clonotypes could not be determined.

TCR beta libraries were generated from genomic DNA with the immunoSEQ kit, following the manufacturer's recommendations. For library preparation, a first multiplex PCR was performed with proprietary primers, followed by a second PCR in which unique barcodes were added, and bead cleanups were performed after each round. Each sample batch included a kit-provided positive control reaction and a negative control reaction. The final libraries were assessed on an Agilent 4200 TapeStation D1000 ScreenTape, pooled by volume, and quantified by qPCR. Sequencing was performed on an Illumina NextSeq500 with a MidOutput 150-cycle cartridge, and 156 Read1 and 15 Index1 cycles were run with kit custom primers. The pooled library was loaded at 0.85 to 1 pM, with a roughly 20% PhiX control spiked in. In the source study's methods: The vendor-processed data were analyzed in R, and a clonotype was defined as all T cells that share the same CDR3 nucleotide sequence. For clone abundance analyses, frequencies were normalized to the 10,000 most abundant clones per sample. Public T cell clones, averaging fewer than five per sample, were removed before analysis. A difference in abundance of at least 32-fold between compartments was used to define tumor-enriched and baseline blood-enriched clonotypes. Clonotypes expanded or contracted between blood time points were identified with a beta-binomial differential abundance model. Tumor-blood repertoire similarity was measured with the Baroni-Urbani and Buser coefficient, and group comparisons used two-tailed Wilcoxon tests in R. The source is immuneACCESS, and TCRdb retained only in-frame sequences with V and J called. Part of the clones is not carried over; for the studies checked, unresolved V genes explain less than half of this, and the remainder is unexplained. V, J and clone size were drawn from that table, and D and trimming were deduced from the DNA. This sample is represented by tens of thousands of clones; 85% of them were singletons. Jointly, the top ten make up approximately 8.6% of the sample.

The chain uses TRBV27 and TRBJ2-3; the D segment cannot be called with confidence. The receptor comes from a man aged 45-65 years with renal cell carcinoma. The source material was blood, sampled from a patient whose treatment included radiotherapy and nephrectomy. The CDR3 reads CASRTTDTQYF. The sequence in DNA is TGTGCCAGCAGAACTACAGATACGCAGTATTTT.